Shown below are 26 T cell receptor beta chains from a single sample sequenced in a study of long-term antiretroviral therapy in people with HIV (dated by TCRdb to 2022 to 2024). The immunoSEQ hsTCRB v3.0 assay was used at survey level resolution for TRB variable region sequencing. In TCRdb, the immuneACCESS table is reduced to in-frame sequences with V and J assigned. These tables do not hold every clone; where another copy was compared, an unresolved V gene accounts for under half, and the others remain unexplained. The table for this sample lists approximately 33,000 clones; approximately 83% of them were counted only once. In total, the top ten clones hold under 5% of the sample. This material consisted of unsorted PBMCs, taken 0.8 years before starting antiretroviral therapy. The receptors derive from a man between 18 and 35 years old with HIV.

V and J are TRBV18 and TRBJ2-5; D unclear. Germline CDR1 KGHSH, CDR2 LQKENI. The CDR3 covers 15 residues. Between the trimmed V and J ends, which lost 2 bases and 2 bases, there was a span of 12 bases. The CDR3 protein is CASSPSVAAQETQYF. In nucleotides, the CDR3 is TGTGCCAGCTCACCATCGGTAGCAGCACAAGAGACCCAGTACTTC.

CDR3 bases: TGTGCCAGCAGCCTGGGGACAGAACAAGAGACCCAGTACTTC. This codes for CASSLGTEQETQYF. The genes are TRBV4-2 and TRBJ2-5; 7 bases are shared with TRBD1. The germline CDR1 and CDR2 sequences are LGHNA and YNFKEQ. The length of the CDR3 is 14 residues. The V and J ends lost 4 bases and 2 bases, in that order; junction bases with no gene match: 4.

V and J are TRBV18 and TRBJ1-5; weak D call: TRBD1 (6 bases). V was trimmed by 2 bases and J by 5 bases, leaving 19 bases between them. The germline V gene encodes CDR1 KGHSH and CDR2 LQKENI. The CDR3 sequence is 17 residues long. CDR3 DNA sequence: TGTGCCAGCTCACCATTTCCTCCAGGGAGGGGGGATCAGCCCCAGCATTTT. Translated: CASSPFPPGRGDQPQHF.

This clone has only one observation. The chain has TRBV5-4 and TRBJ1-2; D is undetermined. Trimming removed 4 bases at V and 0 bases at J, with 13 bases between. The CDR3 has 15 residues. Germline V lookup: CDR1 SGHNT, CDR2 YYREEE (reference sequence). CDR3 in amino acids: CASSVPGPANYGYTF. The CDR3 DNA is TGTGCCAGCAGCGTACCGGGTCCAGCTAACTATGGCTACACCTTC.

The J gene is TRBJ2-2, the V gene TRBV21-1; the table names TRBD2, a call not compared with the DNA. TRBV21-1 is listed as a pseudogene. There are 16 residues in the CDR3. In DNA form, the CDR3 reads TGTGCCAGCAGCAAGCCCAACCGGGACTTGGGGCGGGAGCTGTTTTTT. Protein product: CASSKPNRDLGRELFF.

The chain is built from TRBV30 and TRBJ1-3; D may be TRBD1 (5 bases). The length of the CDR3 is 15 residues. Trimming took off 4 bases at V and 5 bases at J, with 18 bases between the two ends. CDR1 and CDR2 from the germline V gene are GTSNPN and SVGIG (reference sequence). CDR3 sequence reads: CAWTDAGGDRNTIYF. Here the CDR3 DNA reads TGTGCCTGGACCGATGCCGGGGGAGACAGAAACACCATATATTTT.

The chain uses TRBV4-1 and TRBJ1-2, with 7 positions matching TRBD1. Trimming cost V 3 bases and J 7 bases; bases outside gene matches: 11. There are 15 residues in the CDR3. Germline CDR1 reads MGHRA; CDR2 reads YSYEKL. The CDR3 nucleotides are TGCGCCAGCAGCCATACAACCGACAGGGTATTTGGCTACACCTTC. Translating gives CASSHTTDRVFGYTF.

The chain links TRBV29-1 to TRBJ2-1; no clear D. The V gene lost 1 base and the J gene lost 5 bases, with 6 bases spanning the gap. This CDR3 has 12 residues. Germline V CDR1 and CDR2: SQVTM, ANQGSEA. CDR3 sequence reads: CSVEAGNNEQFF. DNA of the CDR3: TGCAGCGTTGAAGCTGGGAACAATGAGCAGTTCTTC.

The rearrangement links TRBV5-6 to TRBJ2-2; D gene ambiguous. Germline V gene lookup returns CDR1 SGHDT and CDR2 YYEEEE. Trimming removed 0 bases at V and 6 bases at J, with 12 bases between. The CDR3 sequence is 15 residues long. The CDR3 DNA reads as TGTGCCAGCAGCTTGGCCTTCGGCCACGCCGGGGAGCTGTTTTTT. Residues: CASSLAFGHAGELFF.

This clone was observed once. The gene calls are TRBV11-2 and TRBJ2-7; 9 bases align to TRBD2. The CDR3 has 15 amino acids. V dropped 6 bases and J dropped 1; count of bases not matched to a gene: 7. Germline V lookup: CDR1 SGHAT, CDR2 FQNNGV. The CDR3 region has the DNA TGTGCCAGCAGGACACCTAGCGGGATTTCCTACGAGCAGTACTTC. It codes for CASRTPSGISYEQYF.

The chain recombines TRBV10-3 with TRBJ2-1; D gene uncertain. Germline V gene lookup returns CDR1 ENHRY and CDR2 SYGVKD. The V end lost 4 bases, the J end lost 4 bases, and 8 bases lay between the germline ends. The CDR3 totals 13 residues. CDR3 coding DNA: TGTGCCATCAGTGGGGCTGGGTACAATGAGCAGTTCTTC. Encoded protein: CAISGAGYNEQFF.

This clone was found a few times. V usage is TRBV9 and J usage is TRBJ1-6; D uncertain. V lost 4 bases and J lost 11, with 13 bases in between. The CDR3 spans 13 residues. The germline CDR1 and CDR2 sequences are SGDLS and YYNGEE. The CDR3 reads CASSPAGGTPLHF. In DNA form, the CDR3 reads TGTGCCAGCAGCCCCGCAGGAGGGACACCCCTCCACTTT.

The V call is TRBV5-1, the J call TRBJ2-6; D may correspond to TRBD1 or TRBD2 (5 bases each). The CDR3 is made up of 16 amino acids. The germline V gene has CDR1 SGHRS and CDR2 YFSETQ. The V end lost 5 bases, the J end lost 4 bases, and 16 bases lay between the germline ends. CDR3 residues: CASRLWPGAGANVLTF. The CDR3 DNA reads as TGCGCCAGCAGGCTTTGGCCCGGGGCCGGGGCCAACGTCCTGACTTTC. Full variable domain (missing parts from reference TRBV5-1 and TRBJ2-6): KAGVTQTPRYLIKTRGQQVTLSCSPISGHRSVSWYQQTPGQGLQFLFEYFSETQRNKGNFPGRFSGRQFSNSRSEMNVSTLELGDSALYLCASRLWPGAGANVLTFGAGSRLTVL.

This clone has just a few counts. This chain uses TRBV5-4 with TRBJ1-5, with D perhaps matching TRBD1 (5 bases). The germline V gene has CDR1 SGHNT and CDR2 YYREEE (reference sequence). This CDR3 has 14 residues. V dropped 0 bases and J dropped 2 bases, with 6 bases sitting between them. For the CDR3, the DNA is TGTGCCAGCAGCTTGGAAGGGGGCAATCAGCCCCAGCATTTT. This sequence encodes CASSLEGGNQPQHF.

This clone appeared a single time. The chain uses TRBV6-1 and TRBJ2-3; D is ambiguous. The germline CDR1 and CDR2 sequences are MNHNS and SASEGT. The CDR3 contains 13 residues. V was clipped by 6 bases and J by 0 bases, with 7 bases between them. The CDR3 reads CASSAVSTDTQYF. In DNA form, the CDR3 reads TGTGCCAGCAGCGCCGTTAGCACAGATACGCAGTATTTT.

The V and J genes are TRBV28 and TRBJ1-5, with D unresolved. Looked up from germline, CDR1 is MDHEN and CDR2 is SYDVKM. The CDR3 extends over 19 amino acids. V dropped 1 base and J dropped 0 bases, with 19 bases sitting between them. In DNA, the CDR3 is TGTGCCAGCAGTTTATTCGGCCTTCAGGTTGGGAATAGCAATCAGCCCCAGCATTTT. This gives the protein CASSLFGLQVGNSNQPQHF.

The genes are TRBV7-9 and TRBJ2-1; TRBD1 matches 8 bases. Looked up from germline, CDR1 is SEHNR and CDR2 is FQNEAQ (reference sequence). The length of the CDR3 is 14 residues. Losses at the gene ends were 5 bases for V and 6 bases for J; bases not matched to a gene: 6. The CDR3 loop reads CASSPTGGSNEQFF. The DNA for the CDR3 is TGTGCCAGCAGCCCCACAGGGGGATCCAATGAGCAGTTCTTC.

The rearrangement links TRBV11-2 to TRBJ2-1; D is possibly TRBD1 or TRBD2 (5 bases each). The V and J ends lost 4 bases and 7 bases respectively, with 17 bases between them. This CDR3 comprises 15 residues. Looked up from germline, CDR1 is SGHAT and CDR2 is FQNNGV. The CDR3 DNA is TGTGCCAGCAGCTCGGCGTTGGGGGATGGGAATGAGCAGTTCTTC. It codes for CASSSALGDGNEQFF.

The chain joins TRBV9 to TRBJ2-3, with 8 bases aligning to TRBD2. With V trimmed by 4 bases and J by 3 bases, 4 bases remained unmatched. CDR1 is SGDLS, CDR2 YYNGEE, per germline. The CDR3 runs 14 residues. CDR3 bases: TGTGCCAGCAGCCGCCAGCGGGAGACAGATACGCAGTATTTT. It codes for CASSRQRETDTQYF.

This clone showed up just once. The J gene is TRBJ1-2, the V gene TRBV5-1; D unclear. V gave up 0 bases and J gave up 0 bases, with 9 bases separating them. This CDR3 spans 15 amino acids. Germline CDR1 SGHRS, CDR2 YFSETQ. Here the CDR3 reads CASSLVAGSNYGYTF. In DNA, the CDR3 is TGCGCCAGCAGCTTGGTGGCAGGTTCTAACTATGGCTACACCTTC. Supplemented by reference TRBV5-1 and TRBJ1-2, the full variable domain reads KAGVTQTPRYLIKTRGQQVTLSCSPISGHRSVSWYQQTPGQGLQFLFEYFSETQRNKGNFPGRFSGRQFSNSRSEMNVSTLELGDSALYLCASSLVAGSNYGYTFGSGTRLTVV.

The J gene is TRBJ2-7, the V gene TRBV19; a possible D gene is TRBD1 (6 bases). The CDR3 covers 14 residues. V lost 8 bases to trimming and J lost 7 bases, with 21 bases between them. Germline CDR1 LNHDA, CDR2 SQIVND (reference sequence). CDR3 protein: CASSQGPLSGEQYF. CDR3 DNA sequence: TGTGCCAGTTCACAGGGCCCCCTTAGTGGAGAGCAGTACTTC.

This clone has just a few counts. The chain joins TRBV10-3 to TRBJ2-7; 9 bases line up with TRBD1. The CDR3 runs to 13 residues. Germline CDR1 ENHRY, CDR2 SYGVKD. The trim removed 7 bases at V and 7 bases at J, leaving 8 bases unmatched. CDR3 residues: CAINGDRVGEQYF. For the CDR3, the DNA is TGTGCCATCAATGGGGACAGGGTGGGGGAGCAGTACTTC.

The chain employs TRBV15 and TRBJ1-5, with D maybe TRBD1 (6 bases). Germline CDR1 LNHNV, CDR2 YYDKDF (reference sequence). Trimming removed 2 bases at V and 0 bases at J, with 14 bases between. The CDR3 totals 17 residues. CDR3 in DNA: TGTGCCACCAGCAGACCCTGGGACATACATAGCAATCAGCCCCAGCATTTT. It yields the protein CATSRPWDIHSNQPQHF.

The chain couples TRBV29-1 to TRBJ2-1; D unresolved. CDR3 size: 14 residues. Trimming took off 6 bases at V and 6 bases at J, with 18 bases between the two ends. Germline V gene sequence: CDR1 SQVTM, CDR2 ANQGSEA. The chain's CDR3 is CSVHLETAFNEQFF. The CDR3 DNA is TGCAGCGTACACCTAGAAACAGCTTTCAATGAGCAGTTCTTC.

The chain joins TRBV6-5 to TRBJ2-7, with TRBD2 matching 9 bases. CDR3 length: 15 amino acids. Trimming cost V 1 base and J 7 bases; bases outside gene matches: 8. Germline V gene sequence: CDR1 MNHEY, CDR2 SVGAGI. The CDR3 is CASSYFGTSNYEQYF. The DNA for the CDR3 is TGTGCCAGCAGTTACTTCGGGACTAGCAATTATGAGCAGTACTTC.

V gene TRBV7-8 combines with J gene TRBJ2-1; 8 bases line up with TRBD2. V trimming: 5 bases; J trimming: 7 bases; junction bases outside the gene matches: 10. This CDR3 comprises 15 residues. The germline V gene encodes CDR1 SGHVS and CDR2 FQNEAQ. CDR3 amino acids: CASSREGAGKNEQFF. The CDR3, as DNA: TGTGCCAGCAGCCGGGAGGGAGCGGGGAAAAATGAGCAGTTCTTC.